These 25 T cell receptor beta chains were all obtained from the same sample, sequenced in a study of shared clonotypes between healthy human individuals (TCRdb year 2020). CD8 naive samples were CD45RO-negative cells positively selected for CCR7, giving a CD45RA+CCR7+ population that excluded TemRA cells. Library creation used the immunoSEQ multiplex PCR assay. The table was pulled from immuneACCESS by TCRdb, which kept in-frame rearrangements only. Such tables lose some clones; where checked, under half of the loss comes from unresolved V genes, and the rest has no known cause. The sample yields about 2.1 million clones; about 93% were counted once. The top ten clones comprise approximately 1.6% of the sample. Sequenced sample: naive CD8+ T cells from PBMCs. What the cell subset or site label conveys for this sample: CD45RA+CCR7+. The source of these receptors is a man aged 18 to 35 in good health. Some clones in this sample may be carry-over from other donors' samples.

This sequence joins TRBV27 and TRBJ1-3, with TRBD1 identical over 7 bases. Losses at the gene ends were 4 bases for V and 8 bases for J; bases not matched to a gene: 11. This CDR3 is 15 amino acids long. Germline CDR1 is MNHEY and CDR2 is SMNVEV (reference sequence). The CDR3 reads CASSSTGDLSDTIYF. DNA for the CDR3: TGTGCCAGCAGTTCAACAGGGGACCTCTCGGACACCATATATTTT.

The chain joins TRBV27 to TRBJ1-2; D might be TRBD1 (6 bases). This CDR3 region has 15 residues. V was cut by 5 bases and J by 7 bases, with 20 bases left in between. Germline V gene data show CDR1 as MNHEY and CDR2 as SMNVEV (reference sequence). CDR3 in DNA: TGTGCCAGCAGTCCCTCCATCGAGGGGGTGCGTGGCTACACCTTC. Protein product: CASSPSIEGVRGYTF.

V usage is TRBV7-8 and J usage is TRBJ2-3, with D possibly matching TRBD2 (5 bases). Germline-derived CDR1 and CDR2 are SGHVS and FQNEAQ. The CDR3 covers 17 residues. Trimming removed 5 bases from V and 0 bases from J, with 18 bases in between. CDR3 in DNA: TGTGCCAGCAGCCCCAGTTTGACTATTACTAGCACAGATACGCAGTATTTT. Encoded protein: CASSPSLTITSTDTQYF. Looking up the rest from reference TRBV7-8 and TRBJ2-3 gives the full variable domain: GAGVSQSPRYKVAKRGQDVALRCDPISGHVSLFWYQQALGQGPEFLTYFQNEAQLDKSGLPSDRFFAERPEGSVSTLKIQRTQQEDSAVYLCASSPSLTITSTDTQYFGPGTRLTVL.

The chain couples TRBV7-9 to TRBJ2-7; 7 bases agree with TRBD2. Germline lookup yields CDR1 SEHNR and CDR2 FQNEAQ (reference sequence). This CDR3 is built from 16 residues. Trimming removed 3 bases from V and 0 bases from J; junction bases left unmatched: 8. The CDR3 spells CASSFAPGGSSYEQYF. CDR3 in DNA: TGTGCCAGCAGCTTTGCTCCTGGCGGGAGCTCCTACGAGCAGTACTTC.

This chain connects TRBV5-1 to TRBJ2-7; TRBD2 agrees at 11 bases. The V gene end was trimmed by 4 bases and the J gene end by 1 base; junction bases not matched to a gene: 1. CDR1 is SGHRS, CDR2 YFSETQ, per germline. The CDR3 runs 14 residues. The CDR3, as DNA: TGCGCCAGCAGCCGGACTAGCGGGTCCTACGAGCAGTACTTC. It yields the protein CASSRTSGSYEQYF.

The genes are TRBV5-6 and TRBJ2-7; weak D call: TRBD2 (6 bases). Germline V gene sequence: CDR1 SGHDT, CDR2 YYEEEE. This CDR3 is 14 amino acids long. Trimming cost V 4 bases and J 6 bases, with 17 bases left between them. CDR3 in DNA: TGTGCCAGCAGCCCGGGGGTCGGGGTAGGCGAGCAGTACTTC. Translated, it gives CASSPGVGVGEQYF.

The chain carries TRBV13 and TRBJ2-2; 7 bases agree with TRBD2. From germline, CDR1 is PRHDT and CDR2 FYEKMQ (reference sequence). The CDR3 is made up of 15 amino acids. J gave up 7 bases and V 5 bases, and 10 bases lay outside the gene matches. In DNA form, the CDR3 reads TGTGCCAGCAGCCCCGGCGGGAGAGGCGACGGGGAGCTGTTTTTT. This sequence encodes CASSPGGRGDGELFF.

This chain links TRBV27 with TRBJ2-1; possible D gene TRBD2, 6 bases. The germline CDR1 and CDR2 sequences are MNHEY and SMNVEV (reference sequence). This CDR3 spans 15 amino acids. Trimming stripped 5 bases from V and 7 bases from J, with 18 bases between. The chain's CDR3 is CASSPLAPRRNEQFF. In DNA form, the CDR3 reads TGTGCCAGCAGTCCCCTAGCGCCGAGGAGGAATGAGCAGTTCTTC.

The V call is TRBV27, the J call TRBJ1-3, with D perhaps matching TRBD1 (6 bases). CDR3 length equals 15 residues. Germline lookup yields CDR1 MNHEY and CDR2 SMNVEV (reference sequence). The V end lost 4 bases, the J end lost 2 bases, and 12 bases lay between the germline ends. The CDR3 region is CASSSRDTPGNTIYF. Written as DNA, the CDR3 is TGTGCCAGCAGTTCCAGGGACACTCCTGGAAACACCATATATTTT.

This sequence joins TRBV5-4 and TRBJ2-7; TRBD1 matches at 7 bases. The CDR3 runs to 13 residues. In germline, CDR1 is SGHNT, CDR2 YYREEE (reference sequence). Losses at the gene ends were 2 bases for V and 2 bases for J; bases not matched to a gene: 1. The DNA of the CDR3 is TGTGCCAGCAGCTTCGGGACAGCCTACGAGCAGTACTTC. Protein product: CASSFGTAYEQYF.

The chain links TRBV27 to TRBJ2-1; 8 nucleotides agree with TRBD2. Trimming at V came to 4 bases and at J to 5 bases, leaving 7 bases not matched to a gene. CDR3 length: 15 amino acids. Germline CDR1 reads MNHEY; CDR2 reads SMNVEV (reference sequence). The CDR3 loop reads CASSSRLARDNEQFF. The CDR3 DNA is TGTGCCAGCAGTTCACGACTAGCGAGGGACAATGAGCAGTTCTTC.

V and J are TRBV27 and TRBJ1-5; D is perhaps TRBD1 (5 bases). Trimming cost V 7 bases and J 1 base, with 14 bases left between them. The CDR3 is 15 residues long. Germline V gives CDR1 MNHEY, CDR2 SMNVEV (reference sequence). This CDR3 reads CASTPSGGSNQPQHF. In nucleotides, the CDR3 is TGTGCCAGCACCCCGTCTGGGGGGAGCAATCAGCCCCAGCATTTT.

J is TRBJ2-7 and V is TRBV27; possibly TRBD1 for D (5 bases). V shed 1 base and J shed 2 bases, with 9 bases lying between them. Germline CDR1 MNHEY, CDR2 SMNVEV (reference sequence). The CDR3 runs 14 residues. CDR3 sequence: CASSLYMTAYEQYF. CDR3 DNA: TGTGCCAGCAGTTTATACATGACAGCCTACGAGCAGTACTTC.

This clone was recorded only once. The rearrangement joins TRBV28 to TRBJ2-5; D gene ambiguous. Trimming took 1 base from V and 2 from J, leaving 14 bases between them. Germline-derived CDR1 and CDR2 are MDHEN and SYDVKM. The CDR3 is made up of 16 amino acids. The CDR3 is CASSLLGTDSQETQYF. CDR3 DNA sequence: TGTGCCAGCAGTTTATTAGGAACCGATTCTCAAGAGACCCAGTACTTC. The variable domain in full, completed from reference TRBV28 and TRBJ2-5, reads DVKVTQSSRYLVKRTGEKVFLECVQDMDHENMFWYRQDPGLGLRLIYFSYDVKMKEKGDIPEGYSVSREKKERFSLILESASTNQTSMYLCASSLLGTDSQETQYFGPGTRLLVL.

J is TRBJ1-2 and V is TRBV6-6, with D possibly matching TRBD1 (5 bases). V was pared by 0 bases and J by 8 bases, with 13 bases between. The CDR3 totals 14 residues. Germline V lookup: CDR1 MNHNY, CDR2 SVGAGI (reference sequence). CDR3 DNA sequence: TGTGCCAGCAGTTACTCCCCAGGGAGTAGCGGCTACACCTTC. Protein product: CASSYSPGSSGYTF.

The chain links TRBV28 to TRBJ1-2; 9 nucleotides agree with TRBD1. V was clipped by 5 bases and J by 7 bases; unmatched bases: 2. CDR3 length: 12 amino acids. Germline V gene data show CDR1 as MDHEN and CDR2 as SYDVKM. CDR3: CASSTGGFGYTF. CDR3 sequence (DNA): TGTGCCAGCAGTACAGGGGGCTTTGGCTACACCTTC.

This chain's CDR3 is CASSHPRQGASEAFF. As DNA, the CDR3 is TGTGCCAGTAGTCACCCCCGACAGGGGGCATCAGAAGCTTTCTTT. V usage is TRBV19 and J usage is TRBJ1-1; 10 bases fit TRBD1. This CDR3 has 15 residues. J was trimmed by 8 bases and V by 5 bases; bases with no gene match: 11. The germline V gene has CDR1 LNHDA and CDR2 SQIVND (reference sequence).

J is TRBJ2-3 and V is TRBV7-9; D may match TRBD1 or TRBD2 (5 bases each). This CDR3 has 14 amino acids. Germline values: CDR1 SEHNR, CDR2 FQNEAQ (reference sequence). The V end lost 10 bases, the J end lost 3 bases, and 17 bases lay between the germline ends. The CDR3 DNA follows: TGTGCCATGACTGGGGGACCCCGTACAGATACGCAGTATTTT. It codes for CAMTGGPRTDTQYF.

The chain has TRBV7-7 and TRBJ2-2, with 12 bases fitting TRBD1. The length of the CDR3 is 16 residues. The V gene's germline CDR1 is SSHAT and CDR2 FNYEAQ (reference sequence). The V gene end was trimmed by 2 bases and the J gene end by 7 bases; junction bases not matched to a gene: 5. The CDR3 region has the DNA TGTGCCAGCAGCTTATTTGGGACAGGGGGCGACGGGGAGCTGTTTTTT. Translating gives CASSLFGTGGDGELFF. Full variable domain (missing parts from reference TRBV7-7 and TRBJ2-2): GAGVSQSPRYKVTKRGQDVTLRCDPISSHATLYWYQQALGQGPEFLTYFNYEAQPDKSGLPSDRFSAERPEGSISTLTIQRTEQRDSAMYRCASSLFGTGGDGELFFGEGSRLTVL.

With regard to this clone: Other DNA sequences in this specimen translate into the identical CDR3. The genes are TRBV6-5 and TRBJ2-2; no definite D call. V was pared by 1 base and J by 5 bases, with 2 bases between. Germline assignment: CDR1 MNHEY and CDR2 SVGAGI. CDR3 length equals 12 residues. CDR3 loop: CASSYLTGELFF. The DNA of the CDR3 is TGTGCCAGCAGTTACTTAACCGGGGAGCTGTTTTTT.

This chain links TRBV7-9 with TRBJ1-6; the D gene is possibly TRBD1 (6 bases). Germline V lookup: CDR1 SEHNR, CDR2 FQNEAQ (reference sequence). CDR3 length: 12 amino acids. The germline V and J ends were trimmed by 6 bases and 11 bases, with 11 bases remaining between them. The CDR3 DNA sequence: TGTGCCAGCAGTTCCGCAGGGGCACCCCTCCACTTT. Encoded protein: CASSSAGAPLHF.

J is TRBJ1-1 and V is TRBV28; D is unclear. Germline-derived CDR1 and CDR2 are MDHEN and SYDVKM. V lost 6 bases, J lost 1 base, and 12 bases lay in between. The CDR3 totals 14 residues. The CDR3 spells CASSWVDENTEAFF. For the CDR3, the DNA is TGTGCCAGCAGCTGGGTGGACGAGAACACTGAAGCTTTCTTT.

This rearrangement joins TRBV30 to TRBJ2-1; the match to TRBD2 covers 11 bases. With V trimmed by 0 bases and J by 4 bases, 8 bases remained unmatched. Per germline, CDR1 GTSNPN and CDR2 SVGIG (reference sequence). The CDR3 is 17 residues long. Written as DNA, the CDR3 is TGTGCCTGGAGTGTATGGTTAGGGACTAGCGGATACAATGAGCAGTTCTTC. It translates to CAWSVWLGTSGYNEQFF.

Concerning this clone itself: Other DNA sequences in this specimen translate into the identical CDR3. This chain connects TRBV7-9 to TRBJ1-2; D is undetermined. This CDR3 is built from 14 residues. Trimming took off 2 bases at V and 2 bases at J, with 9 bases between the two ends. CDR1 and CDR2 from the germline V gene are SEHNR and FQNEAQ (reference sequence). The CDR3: CASSLTEANYGYTF. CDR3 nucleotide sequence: TGTGCCAGCAGCTTAACGGAGGCGAACTATGGCTACACCTTC.

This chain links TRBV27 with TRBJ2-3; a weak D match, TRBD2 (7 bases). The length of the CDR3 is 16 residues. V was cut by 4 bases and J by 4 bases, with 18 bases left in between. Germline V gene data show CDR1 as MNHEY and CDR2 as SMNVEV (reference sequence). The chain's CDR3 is CASSSLMGRGPDTQYF. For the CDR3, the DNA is TGTGCCAGCAGTTCCTTGATGGGGCGGGGGCCAGATACGCAGTATTTT.